One and the same sample provided the 3 T cell receptor beta chains below, sequenced in a study of post-analysis software for immune sequencing data. General study results and limits: Compared with controls, patients had more of about 5 TRBV segments, including TRBV5-6, TRBV5-1 and TRBV20-1.

Unique molecular identifiers had been added to the TCR beta cDNA libraries. TCRdb ran MiXCR on the PCR reads and lists one entry per CDR3 protein. The repertoire consists of hundreds of thousands of distinct CDR3 sequences, with about 27% occurring once and the leading ten covering around 0.6%. Their antigens are not known. The sample comprised blood. Receptor source: a girl aged 10-17 years with multiple sclerosis.

The table lists this clonotype with a few counts. The rearrangement links TRBV7-2 to TRBJ2-1, with 8 nucleotides matching TRBD2. Germline-derived CDR1 and CDR2 are SGHTA and FQGNSA. The CDR3 has 15 amino acids. The V gene end was trimmed by 0 bases and the J gene end by 5 bases; junction bases not matched to a gene: 3. The CDR3 DNA follows: TGTGCCAGCAGCTTAGCACTAGCGGATAACAATGAGCAGTTCTTC. Protein product: CASSLALADNNEQFF.

The chain links TRBV27 to TRBJ1-2, with a weak D call TRBD1 (5 bases). The CDR3 is 15 amino acids. From germline, CDR1 is MNHEY and CDR2 SMNVEV (reference sequence). Trimming removed 3 bases from V and 4 bases from J, with 15 bases in between. Written as DNA, the CDR3 is TGTGCCAGCAGTTTGGGGGGGGTCCCGGGCTATGGCTACACCTTC. Amino acid sequence: CASSLGGVPGYGYTF.

This clonotype was seen more than once but under ten times. The CDR3 DNA reads TGTGCCAGCAGCCAAGACCCGAGCCAAGGCTATGGCTACACCTTC. Its translation: CASSQDPSQGYGYTF. The chain is built from TRBV4-2 and TRBJ1-2; D gene unclear. The CDR3 consists of 15 residues. Germline assignment: CDR1 LGHNA and CDR2 YNFKEQ. V was pared by 0 bases and J by 4 bases, with 12 bases between.